This passage covers 2 T cell receptor beta chains from one sample sequenced in a study of cytomegalovirus exposure and HLA in healthy donors. Primers for the PCR totalled 60 Vbeta and 13 Jbeta. TCRdb's copy holds only in-frame clones and misses some; the assay was immunoSEQ multiplex PCR. The table records roughly 140,000 clones, more than 75% of them present only once. Sample: PBMCs. These receptors came from a woman aged 18-30 years in good health and CMV-seropositive.

This clone was recorded once. The CDR3 region is CASSLGGLTFVNIQYF. CDR3 sequence (DNA): TGTGCCAGCAGCTTAGGTGGGCTGACCTTTGTAAACATTCAGTACTTC. V and J are TRBV7-8 and TRBJ2-4, with unresolved D. V gave up 1 base and J gave up 6 bases, with 16 bases separating them. This CDR3 spans 16 amino acids. The germline V gene encodes CDR1 SGHVS and CDR2 FQNEAQ.

The rearrangement joins TRBV4-3 to TRBJ2-7; possibly TRBD1 for D (5 bases). The CDR3 is 16 residues long. Germline V gives CDR1 LGHNA, CDR2 YSLEER. V lost 1 base, J lost 0 bases, and 13 bases lay in between. CDR3 amino acids: CASSQAGRASSYEQYF. The CDR3 DNA follows: TGCGCCAGCAGCCAAGCGGGCAGGGCCAGCTCCTACGAGCAGTACTTC.